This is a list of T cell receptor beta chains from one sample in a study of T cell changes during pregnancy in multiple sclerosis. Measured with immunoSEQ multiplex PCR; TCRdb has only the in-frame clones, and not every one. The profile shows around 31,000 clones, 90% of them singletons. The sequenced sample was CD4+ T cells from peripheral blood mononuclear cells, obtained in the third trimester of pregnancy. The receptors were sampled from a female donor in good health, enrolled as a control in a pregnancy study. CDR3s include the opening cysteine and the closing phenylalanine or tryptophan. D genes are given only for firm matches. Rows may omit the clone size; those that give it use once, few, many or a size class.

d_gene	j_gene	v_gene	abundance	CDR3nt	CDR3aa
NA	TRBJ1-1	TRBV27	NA	TGTGCCAGCAGGCCTCGAGGGGGCACTGAAGCTTTCTTT	CASRPRGGTEAFF
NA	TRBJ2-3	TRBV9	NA	TGTGCCAGCAGCGTGAGCGGATCTACGCAGTATTTT	CASSVSGSTQYF
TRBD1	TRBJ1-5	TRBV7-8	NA	TGTGCCAGCAGCGTCAACAGGGGCGTCAATCAGCCCCAGCATTTT	CASSVNRGVNQPQHF
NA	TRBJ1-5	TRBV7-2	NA	TGTGCCAGCAGCTCTTTAAATCAGCCCCAGCATTTT	CASSSLNQPQHF
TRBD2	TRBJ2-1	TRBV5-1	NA	TGCGCCAGCAGCGGAGGGACTAGCGGGACGAACTACAATGAGCAGTTCTTC	CASSGGTSGTNYNEQFF
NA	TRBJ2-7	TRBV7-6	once	TGTGCCAGCAGCTTAGTCCTGGGTACGGGCGAGCAGTACTTC	CASSLVLGTGEQYF
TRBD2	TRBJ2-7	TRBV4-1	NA	TGCGCCAGCAGCCAAGTGCCAAACCTAGCGGGAGACGGTGAGCAGTACTTC	CASSQVPNLAGDGEQYF
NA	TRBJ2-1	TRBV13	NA	TGTGCCAGCAGCTCCGGAGGGTACAATGAGCAGTTCTTC	CASSSGGYNEQFF
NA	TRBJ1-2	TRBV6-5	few	TGTGCCAGCAGCACAGTTCTCGGTGGCTACACCTTC	CASSTVLGGYTF
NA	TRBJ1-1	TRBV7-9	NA	TGTGCCAGCAGCCTTCAACAGGGATCTGAAGCTTTCTTT	CASSLQQGSEAFF
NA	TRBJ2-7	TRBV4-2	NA	TGTGCCAGCAGCCAAGTAGGCCTCGCAGGCTACGAGCAGTACTTC	CASSQVGLAGYEQYF
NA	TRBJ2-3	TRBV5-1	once	TGCGCCAGCAGCCATTCCAGGGTCTACACAGATACGCAGTATTTT	CASSHSRVYTDTQYF
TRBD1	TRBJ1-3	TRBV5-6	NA	TGTGCCAGCAGCTCCGGGACAGGGCTACATTTT	CASSSGTGLHF
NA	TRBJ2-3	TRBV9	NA	TGTGCCAGCAGCGTAGTTGGCGGCTACACAGATACGCAGTATTTT	CASSVVGGYTDTQYF
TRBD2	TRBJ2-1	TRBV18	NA	TGTGCCAGCTCACCACGGGCTAGCGGGCCAACCAGAAGGAATGAGCAGTTCTTC	CASSPRASGPTRRNEQFF
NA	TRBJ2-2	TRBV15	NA	TGTGCCACCAGCCGCCTGACTAGTGGCGGGGAGCTGTTTTTT	CATSRLTSGGELFF
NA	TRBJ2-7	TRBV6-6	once	TGTGCCGGGGGGGCGGGGACCTACGAGCAGTACTTC	CAGGAGTYEQYF
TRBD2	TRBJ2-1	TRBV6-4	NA	TGTGCCAGCAGAAGAACTAGCGGGGGGGGAACCCACAATGAGCAGTTCTTC	CASRRTSGGGTHNEQFF
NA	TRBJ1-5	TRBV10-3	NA	TGTGCCATCAGTGATGGGCAGTCTAGCAATCAGCCCCAGCATTTT	CAISDGQSSNQPQHF
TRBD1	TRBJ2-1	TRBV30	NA	TGTGCCTGGAGTGTCACAGGGGGTGGCTCCTACAATGAGCAGTTCTTC	CAWSVTGGGSYNEQFF
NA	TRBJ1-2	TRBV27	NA	TGTGCCAGCAGTTCCGGGGGGAGGAATGGCTACACCTTC	CASSSGGRNGYTF
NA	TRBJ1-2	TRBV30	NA	TGTGCCTGGACCCGGGTGCCGGAGACTCGCTATGGCTACACCTTC	CAWTRVPETRYGYTF
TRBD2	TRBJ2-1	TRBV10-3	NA	TGTGCCATCAAGCCTGCGAGCGGGGACTACAATGAGCAGTTCTTC	CAIKPASGDYNEQFF
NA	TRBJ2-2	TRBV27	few	TGTGCCAGCAGTTTGTACGGTCGAACCGGGGAGCTGTTTTTT	CASSLYGRTGELFF